The 12 T cell receptor beta chains reported below all come from one sample, sequenced in a study of T cell changes during pregnancy in multiple sclerosis. This table comes from immunoSEQ multiplex PCR, and its TCRdb copy is limited to in-frame clones, with some not included. The repertoire holds about 80,000 clones, with more than 85% as singletons. This specimen was peripheral blood, taken after pregnancy. These receptors were obtained from a female donor in good health, enrolled as a control in a pregnancy study.

This clone appeared once. This chain joins TRBV6-1 and TRBJ1-4, with 9 bases aligning to TRBD1. The V gene's germline CDR1 is MNHNS and CDR2 SASEGT. The CDR3 totals 14 residues. V gave up 6 bases and J gave up 2 bases; unmatched junction bases: 1. The CDR3 sequence: CASRQGATNEKLFF. The CDR3 nucleotides read TGTGCCAGCAGACAGGGGGCGACTAATGAAAAACTGTTTTTT.

V and J are TRBV27 and TRBJ1-2; unclear D gene. Per the germline V gene, CDR1 is MNHEY and CDR2 is SMNVEV (reference sequence). This CDR3 contains 14 residues. With 8 bases removed from V and 1 base from J, the gap between germline ends came to 14 bases. The CDR3: CASGRGLNNYGYTF. The CDR3 DNA follows: TGTGCCAGCGGCCGTGGCCTTAATAACTATGGCTACACCTTC.

The chain couples TRBV6-6 to TRBJ1-3; a possible D gene is TRBD1 (5 bases). This CDR3 spans 13 amino acids. The V gene's germline CDR1 is MNHNY and CDR2 SVGAGI (reference sequence). V was trimmed by 10 bases and J by 2 bases, leaving 12 bases between them. The CDR3 loop reads CATLRGPGNTIYF. The CDR3 coding sequence is TGTGCCACCCTAAGGGGTCCTGGAAACACCATATATTTT.

In this sample, this clone turned up once. The chain joins TRBV27 to TRBJ1-3; D gene ambiguous. The CDR3 is 14 residues long. Germline-derived CDR1 and CDR2 are MNHEY and SMNVEV (reference sequence). V shed 8 bases and J shed 0 bases, with 11 bases lying between them. As DNA, the CDR3 is TGTGCCAGCTCTGCGGGGTACTCTGGAAACACCATATATTTT. It codes for CASSAGYSGNTIYF.

J is TRBJ2-3 and V is TRBV4-3, with unresolved D. CDR3 length: 13 residues. Germline-derived CDR1 and CDR2 are LGHNA and YSLEER. V gave up 6 bases and J gave up 2 bases, with 9 bases separating them. The chain's CDR3 is CASSPEPTDTQYF. In nucleotides, the CDR3 is TGCGCCAGCAGTCCAGAACCCACAGATACGCAGTATTTT.

The rearrangement uses TRBV5-6 and TRBJ2-5; 7 positions match TRBD1. Germline loops: CDR1 SGHDT, CDR2 YYEEEE. The CDR3 is made up of 14 amino acids. J was trimmed by 2 bases and V by 1 base; bases with no gene match: 2. The CDR3 nucleotides are TGTGCCAGCAGCTTGAGGACAGGACAAGAGACCCAGTACTTC. Protein sequence: CASSLRTGQETQYF.

This chain connects TRBV19 to TRBJ1-1; D uncertain. Trimming stripped 3 bases from V and 1 base from J, with 12 bases between. The V gene's germline CDR1 is LNHDA and CDR2 SQIVND (reference sequence). The CDR3 runs to 15 residues. DNA for the CDR3: TGTGCCAGTAGTATTGCGGGCAGGAGGAACACTGAAGCTTTCTTT. The encoded protein is CASSIAGRRNTEAFF.

This chain links TRBV4-1 with TRBJ2-7, with D possibly TRBD2 on 6 matching bases. Trimming shortened V by 5 bases and J by 4 bases, and 12 bases separated the two germline ends. Germline V gives CDR1 MGHRA, CDR2 YSYEKL. The CDR3 has 13 amino acids. The CDR3 DNA reads TGCGCCAGCAGCTTGGGACTTCAATACGAGCAGTACTTC. As protein: CASSLGLQYEQYF.

J is TRBJ1-2 and V is TRBV19; the D gene is possibly TRBD1 (6 bases). V was pared by 3 bases and J by 2 bases, with 7 bases between. The CDR3 runs 13 residues. Germline assignment: CDR1 LNHDA and CDR2 SQIVND (reference sequence). The CDR3 DNA reads TGTGCCAGTAGTATTAGGGGGAACTATGGCTACACCTTC. It encodes CASSIRGNYGYTF.

The rearrangement uses TRBV7-2 and TRBJ1-3; TRBD1 matches at 10 bases. Trimming removed 5 bases from V and 11 bases from J; junction bases left unmatched: 15. The CDR3 extends over 16 amino acids. Germline V gives CDR1 SGHTA, CDR2 FQGNSA. CDR3 amino acids: CASSTGAGTGVTAIYF. As DNA, the CDR3 is TGTGCCAGCAGCACCGGGGCCGGGACAGGGGTGACCGCCATATATTTT.

This chain uses TRBV5-1 with TRBJ2-7, with TRBD1 identical over 7 bases. V shed 5 bases, J shed 5 bases, and the junction held 13 bases outside the gene matches. Germline CDR1 and CDR2: SGHRS and YFSETQ. The CDR3 contains 15 residues. The CDR3 DNA follows: TGCGCCAGCAGTTCAAACGGACAGGCGGTCAACGAGCAGTACTTC. It yields the protein CASSSNGQAVNEQYF.

The V and J genes are TRBV29-1 and TRBJ2-1, with no clear D. Germline V gene data show CDR1 as SQVTM and CDR2 as ANQGSEA. The CDR3 totals 11 residues. The CDR3: CSPKNGSGQFF. CDR3 DNA: TGCAGTCCCAAGAACGGCTCGGGGCAGTTCTTC.